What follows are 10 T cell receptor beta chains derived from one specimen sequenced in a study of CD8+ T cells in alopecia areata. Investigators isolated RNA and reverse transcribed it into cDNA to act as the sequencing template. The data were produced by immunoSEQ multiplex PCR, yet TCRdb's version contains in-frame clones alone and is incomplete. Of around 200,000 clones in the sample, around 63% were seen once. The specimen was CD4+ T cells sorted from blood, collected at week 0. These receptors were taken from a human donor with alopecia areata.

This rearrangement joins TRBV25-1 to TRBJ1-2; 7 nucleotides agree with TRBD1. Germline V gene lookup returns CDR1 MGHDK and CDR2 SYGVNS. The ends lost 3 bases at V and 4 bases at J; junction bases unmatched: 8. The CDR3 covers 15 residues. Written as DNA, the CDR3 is TGTGCCAGCAGTGACGATCAGGGGGGCGTCTATGGCTACACCTTC. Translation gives CASSDDQGGVYGYTF.

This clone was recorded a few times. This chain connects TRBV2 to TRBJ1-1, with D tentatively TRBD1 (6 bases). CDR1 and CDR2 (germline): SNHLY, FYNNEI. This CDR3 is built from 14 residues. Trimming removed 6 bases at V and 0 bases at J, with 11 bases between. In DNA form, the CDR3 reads TGTGCCAGCAGGGACGGACAGTTGAACACTGAAGCTTTCTTT. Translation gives CASRDGQLNTEAFF.

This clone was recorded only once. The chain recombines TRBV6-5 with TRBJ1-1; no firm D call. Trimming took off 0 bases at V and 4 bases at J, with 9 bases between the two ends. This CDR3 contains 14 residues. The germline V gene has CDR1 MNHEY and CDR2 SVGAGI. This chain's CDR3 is CASSYSGISTEAFF. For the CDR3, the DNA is TGTGCCAGCAGTTACTCGGGAATTAGCACTGAAGCTTTCTTT.

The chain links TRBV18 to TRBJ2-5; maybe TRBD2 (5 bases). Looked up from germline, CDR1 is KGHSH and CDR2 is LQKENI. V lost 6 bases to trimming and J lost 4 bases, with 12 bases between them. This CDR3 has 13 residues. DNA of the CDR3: TGTGCCAGCTCCCCAATCGGAGGAGAGACCCAGTACTTC. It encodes CASSPIGGETQYF.

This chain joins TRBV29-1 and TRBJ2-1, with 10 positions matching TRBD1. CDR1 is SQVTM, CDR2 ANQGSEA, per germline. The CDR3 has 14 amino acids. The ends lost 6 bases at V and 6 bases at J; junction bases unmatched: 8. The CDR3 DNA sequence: TGCAGCGTGTCCTCGGGACAGGGGTCCAATGAGCAGTTCTTC. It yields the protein CSVSSGQGSNEQFF.

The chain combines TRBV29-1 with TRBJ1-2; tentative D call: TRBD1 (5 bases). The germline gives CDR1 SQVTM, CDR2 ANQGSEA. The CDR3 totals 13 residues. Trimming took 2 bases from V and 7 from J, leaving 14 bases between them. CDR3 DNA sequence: TGCAGCGTTGAAAGAGGCGGGGGTAGTGGCTACACCTTC. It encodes CSVERGGGSGYTF.

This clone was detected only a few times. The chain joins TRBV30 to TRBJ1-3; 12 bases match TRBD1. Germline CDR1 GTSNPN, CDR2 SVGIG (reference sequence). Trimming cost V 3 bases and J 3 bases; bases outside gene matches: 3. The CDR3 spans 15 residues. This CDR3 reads CAWRRDRGHGNTIYF. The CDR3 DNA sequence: TGTGCCTGGAGGAGGGACAGGGGGCATGGAAACACCATATATTTT.

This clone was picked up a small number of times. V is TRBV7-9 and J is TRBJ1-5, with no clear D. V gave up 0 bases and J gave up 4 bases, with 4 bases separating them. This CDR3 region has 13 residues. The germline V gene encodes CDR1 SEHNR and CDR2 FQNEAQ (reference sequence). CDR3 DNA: TGTGCCAGCAGCTTAGCGGATAATCAGCCCCAGCATTTT. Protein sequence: CASSLADNQPQHF. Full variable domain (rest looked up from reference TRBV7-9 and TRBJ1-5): DTGVSQNPRHKITKRGQNVTFRCDPISEHNRLYWYRQTLGQGPEFLTYFQNEAQLEKSRLLSDRFSAERPKGSFSTLEIQRTEQGDSAMYLCASSLADNQPQHFGDGTRLSIL.

The CDR3: CASSWPGGLEYEQYF. CDR3 sequence (DNA): TGTGCCAGCAGCTGGCCGGGGGGCCTCGAATACGAGCAGTACTTC. This sequence joins TRBV7-8 and TRBJ2-7, with D possibly matching TRBD2 (7 bases). V dropped 4 bases and J dropped 4 bases, with 17 bases sitting between them. Looked up from germline, CDR1 is SGHVS and CDR2 is FQNEAQ. CDR3 length equals 15 residues.

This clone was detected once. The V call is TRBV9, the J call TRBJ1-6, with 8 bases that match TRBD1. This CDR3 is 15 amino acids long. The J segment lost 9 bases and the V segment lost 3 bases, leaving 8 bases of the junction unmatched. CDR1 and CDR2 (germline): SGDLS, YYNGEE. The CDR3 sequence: CASSATQGATSPLHF. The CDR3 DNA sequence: TGTGCCAGCAGCGCCACGCAGGGGGCGACTTCACCCCTCCACTTT. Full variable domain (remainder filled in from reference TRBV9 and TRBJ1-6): DSGVTQTPKHLITATGQRVTLRCSPRSGDLSVYWYQQSLDQGLQFLIQYYNGEERAKGNILERFSAQQFPDLHSELNLSSLELGDSALYFCASSATQGATSPLHFGNGTRLTVT.